This T cell receptor (beta chain) comes out of a study of OX40 agonist ivuxolimab in advanced cancers. Whole-study findings and limits: Normalized expansion of T-cell clones was also low for some nonresponders. It was not determined which antigens were specifically recognized by the peripheral T cells that had undergone clonal expansion.

Details on this clone: Its antigen is not known.

The V end lost 5 bases, the J end lost 2 bases, and 10 bases lay between the germline ends. Germline assignment: CDR1 SEHNR and CDR2 FQNEAQ (reference sequence). This CDR3 is built from 14 residues. Clones were read by immunoSEQ multiplex PCR, and TCRdb kept only the in-frame ones, dropping some. The data show approximately 50,000 clones, about 88% seen once. The sampling schedule covered blood at baseline, cycle 4 day 1, and cycle 7 day 1. This receptor was taken from an adult with an advanced solid tumor such as melanoma, head and neck, liver or kidney cancer. Sequencing used CD4+ or CD8+ T cells sorted from blood, obtained in a trial of the OX40 agonist ivuxolimab. The chain employs TRBV7-9 and TRBJ1-5; D gene unclear. CDR3 residues: CASSRAEGNQPQHF. The CDR3, as DNA: TGTGCCAGCAGCCGGGCGGAGGGCAATCAGCCCCAGCATTTT.